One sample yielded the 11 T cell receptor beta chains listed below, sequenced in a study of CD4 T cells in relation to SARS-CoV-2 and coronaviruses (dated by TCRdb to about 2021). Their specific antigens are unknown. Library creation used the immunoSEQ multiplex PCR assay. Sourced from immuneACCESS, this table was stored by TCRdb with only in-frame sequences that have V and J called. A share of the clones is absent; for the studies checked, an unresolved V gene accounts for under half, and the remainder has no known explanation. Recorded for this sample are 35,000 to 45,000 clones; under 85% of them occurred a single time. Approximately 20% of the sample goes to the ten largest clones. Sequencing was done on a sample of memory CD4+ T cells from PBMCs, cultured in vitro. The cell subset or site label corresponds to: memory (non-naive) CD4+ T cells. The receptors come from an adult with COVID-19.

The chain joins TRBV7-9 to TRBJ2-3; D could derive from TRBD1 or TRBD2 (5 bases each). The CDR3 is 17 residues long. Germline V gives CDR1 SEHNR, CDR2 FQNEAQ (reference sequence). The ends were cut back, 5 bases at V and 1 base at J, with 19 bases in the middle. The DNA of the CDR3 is TGTGCCAGCAGCGAAAAGATCCACAGGACTCGCACAGATACGCAGTATTTT. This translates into CASSEKIHRTRTDTQYF.

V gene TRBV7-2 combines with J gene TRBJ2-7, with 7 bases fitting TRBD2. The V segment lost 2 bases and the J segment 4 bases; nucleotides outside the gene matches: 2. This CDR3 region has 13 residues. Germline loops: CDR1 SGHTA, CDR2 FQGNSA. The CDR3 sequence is CASSLPGGYEQYF. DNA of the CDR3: TGTGCCAGCAGCTTACCCGGGGGGTACGAGCAGTACTTC.

This chain's CDR3 is CAISGPGGVDEQYF. In nucleotides, the CDR3 is TGTGCCATCAGTGGACCCGGAGGAGTTGACGAGCAGTACTTC. This chain joins TRBV10-3 and TRBJ2-7, with TRBD2 as a possible D gene (5 bases). The CDR3 extends over 14 amino acids. CDR1 ENHRY and CDR2 SYGVKD come from the germline V gene. V was cut by 4 bases and J by 5 bases, with 15 bases left in between.

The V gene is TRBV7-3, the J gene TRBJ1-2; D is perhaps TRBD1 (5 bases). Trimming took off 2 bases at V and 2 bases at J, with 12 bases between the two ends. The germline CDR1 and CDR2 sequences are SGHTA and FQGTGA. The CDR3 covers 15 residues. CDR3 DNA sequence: TGTGCCAGCAGCTTATCTGTGGGGGAGAACTATGGCTACACCTTC. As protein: CASSLSVGENYGYTF.

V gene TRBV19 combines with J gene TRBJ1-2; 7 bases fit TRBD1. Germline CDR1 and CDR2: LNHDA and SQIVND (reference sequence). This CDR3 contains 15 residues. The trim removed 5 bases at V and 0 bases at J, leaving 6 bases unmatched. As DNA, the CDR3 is TGTGCCAGTAGTCGAACAGGGACAGCTAACTATGGCTACACCTTC. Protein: CASSRTGTANYGYTF.

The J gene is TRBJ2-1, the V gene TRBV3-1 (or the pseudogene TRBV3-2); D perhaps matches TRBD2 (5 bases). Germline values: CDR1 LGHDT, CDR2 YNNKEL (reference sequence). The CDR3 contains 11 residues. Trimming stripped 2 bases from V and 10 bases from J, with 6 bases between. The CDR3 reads CASSQQREQFF. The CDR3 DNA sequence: TGTGCCAGCAGCCAACAGCGGGAGCAGTTCTTC.

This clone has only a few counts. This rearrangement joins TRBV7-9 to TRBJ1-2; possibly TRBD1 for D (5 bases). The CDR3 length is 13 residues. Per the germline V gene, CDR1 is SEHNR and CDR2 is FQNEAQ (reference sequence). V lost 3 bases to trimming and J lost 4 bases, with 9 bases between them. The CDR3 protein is CASSFPGSYGYTF. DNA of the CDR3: TGTGCCAGCAGCTTTCCAGGGTCCTATGGCTACACCTTC.

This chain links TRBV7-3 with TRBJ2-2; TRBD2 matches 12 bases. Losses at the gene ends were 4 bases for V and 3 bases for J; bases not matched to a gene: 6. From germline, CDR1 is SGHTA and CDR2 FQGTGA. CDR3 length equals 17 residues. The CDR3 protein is CASSWPSGRGDTGELFF. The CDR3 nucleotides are TGTGCCAGCAGCTGGCCTAGCGGGAGGGGAGACACCGGGGAGCTGTTTTTT. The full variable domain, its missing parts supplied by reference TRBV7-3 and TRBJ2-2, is GAGVSQTPSNKVTEKGKYVELRCDPISGHTALYWYRQSLGQGPEFLIYFQGTGAADDSGLPNDRFFAVRPEGSVSTLKIQRTERGDSAVYLCASSWPSGRGDTGELFFGEGSRLTVL.

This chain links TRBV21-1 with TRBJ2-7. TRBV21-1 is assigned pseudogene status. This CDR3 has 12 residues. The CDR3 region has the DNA TGTGCCAGCAGCAAAGTACGAACCCGCAAGTACTTC. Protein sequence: CASSKVRTRKYF.

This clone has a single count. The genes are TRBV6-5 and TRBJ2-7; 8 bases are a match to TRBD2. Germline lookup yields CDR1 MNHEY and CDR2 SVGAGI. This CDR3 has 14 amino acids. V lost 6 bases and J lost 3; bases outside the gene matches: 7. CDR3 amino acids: CASSPGTSSYEQYF. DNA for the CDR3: TGTGCCAGCAGCCCCGGGACTAGTAGCTACGAGCAGTACTTC.

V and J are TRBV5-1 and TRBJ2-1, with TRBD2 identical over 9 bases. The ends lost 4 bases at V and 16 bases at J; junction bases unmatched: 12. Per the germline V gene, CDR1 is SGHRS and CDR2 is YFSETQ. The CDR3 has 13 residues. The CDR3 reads CASSDPGTSPSFF. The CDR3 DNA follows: TGCGCCAGCAGCGACCCCGGGACTAGCCCCTCATTCTTC.